This T cell receptor (beta chain) was obtained from a study of blood T cell repertoires in COVID-19. Turning to the study itself: Collection of acute and convalescent COVID-19 samples took place in the United States, Italy and Spain. PBMCs, B-cell-depleted T cells, or T cells were the source of the cDNA or gDNA that made up the material.

CDR1 and CDR2 (germline): SGHVS, FNYEAQ. The germline V and J ends were trimmed by 5 bases and 4 bases, with 12 bases remaining between them. There are 13 residues in the CDR3. Either two negative PCRs, clearance, or symptom resolution qualified Cohort 3 donors as recovered. Original analysis: Estimates of nucleated cell counts were drawn from the amplification of reference gene primers. Clones were read by immunoSEQ multiplex PCR, and TCRdb kept only the in-frame ones, dropping some. V and J calls plus clone size are reproduced from that table; the DNA served to infer D and trimming. Among fewer than 200,000 clones listed, 80% to 90% were seen once.

The receptor's source is a man aged 45 to 65 who had recovered from COVID-19. The chain couples TRBV7-6 to TRBJ2-7, with a tentative D call TRBD1 (5 bases). Sequences were obtained from PBMCs or T cells enriched from blood (not recorded which). CDR3 residues: CASSTTTGYEQYF. CDR3 DNA sequence: TGTGCCAGCAGCACGACCACAGGTTACGAGCAGTACTTC.